This T cell receptor beta chain was identified during a study of beta chain features in type 1 diabetes. The sequenced template was cDNA made from the entire isolated RNA. Naive, central memory and regulatory T cell samples averaged about 3.57 million reads. This table comes from immunoSEQ multiplex PCR, and its TCRdb copy is limited to in-frame clones, with some not included. The table shows about 700,000 clones, with roughly 13% occurring only once. Purity of each sorted population was above 95%. This clone was recorded a few times. What it binds is not known. Study outcomes and limitations: The study found moderately but significantly shorter TCRB CDR3s in all four CD4+ subsets of Type 1 diabetes patients. Sampled from patients, naive, central memory and Treg TCRB repertoires appeared more similar than those sampled from healthy donors.

The CDR3 loop spans 15 amino acids. The germline V gene encodes CDR1 SQVTM and CDR2 ANQGSEA. V shed 4 bases and J shed 6 bases, with 22 bases lying between them. Sequencing was performed on naive CD4+ T cells from blood. This TCR came from a man between 18 and 35 years old with type 1 diabetes. The gene calls are TRBV29-1 and TRBJ2-7; a possible D gene is TRBD2 (5 bases). Written as DNA, the CDR3 is TGCAGCGTTGCTGCAAATGAGGGTTATCTCAGCGAGCAGTACTTC. Translating gives CSVAANEGYLSEQYF.